The rows below give T cell receptor beta chains drawn from one sample of a study of T cells in Graves' hyperthyroidism and ophthalmopathy. Via MiXCR, TCRdb re-called the multiplex PCR reads, giving one row per CDR3 protein. The sample lists about 350,000 distinct CDR3 sequences, about 18% occurring once. Sequenced material: blood. Source of these receptors: a woman in her late teens or twenties with Graves' hyperthyroidism. The CDR3 runs from the conserved cysteine through the conserved F or W. D genes are given only for firm matches. The size field is filled for only some rows; it gives once, few, many or a size class.

abundance	v_gene	d_gene	j_gene	CDR3nt	CDR3aa
many	TRBV20-1	NA	TRBJ2-5	TGCAGTGCTAGATTCTCCCAAGAGACCCAGTACTTC	CSARFSQETQYF
few	TRBV12-3/TRBV12-4	NA	TRBJ1-2	TGTGCCAGCAGTTTAACCCAGCGGGGGCTCTATGGCTACACCTTC	CASSLTQRGLYGYTF
many	TRBV7-8	NA	TRBJ2-7	TGTGCCAGCAGCTTAGATGCACTCGAGCAGTACTTC	CASSLDALEQYF
many	TRBV5-1	NA	TRBJ2-7	TGCGCCAGCAGCTTCTTCGACAGGTTGCACTCCTACGAGCAGTACTTC	CASSFFDRLHSYEQYF
many	TRBV19	NA	TRBJ1-5	TGTGCCAGTACCATGGGACGTGCGGAAAGGAATCAGCCCCAGCATTTT	CASTMGRAERNQPQHF
many	TRBV20-1	NA	TRBJ1-1	TGCAGTGCTAGAATCACAGGGTATAGGAACACTGAAGCTTTCTTT	CSARITGYRNTEAFF
many	TRBV12-3/TRBV12-4	NA	TRBJ2-7	TGTGCCAGCAGTGGTGAAGGGGATGGATACGAGCAGTACTTC	CASSGEGDGYEQYF
NA	TRBV11-1	NA	TRBJ2-7	TGTGCCAGCAGCTTAGCGCGGCAGGTCTTCTCCTACGAGCAGTACTTC	CASSLARQVFSYEQYF
many	TRBV7-3	NA	TRBJ1-2	TGTGCCAGCAGCCCGACCCTGCGGAGTGGCTACACCTTC	CASSPTLRSGYTF
many	TRBV27	NA	TRBJ2-7	TGTGCCAGCAGTTTACTAGGGGTCGGGGCTCTCTACGAGCAGTACTTC	CASSLLGVGALYEQYF
many	TRBV7-2	NA	TRBJ2-5	TGTGCCAGCAGCTCGGACCCGGGAGAGACCCTGTACTTC	CASSSDPGETLYF
many	TRBV30	NA	TRBJ2-2	TGTGCCTGGAGTGTACGAGGCCCCGGGGAGCTGTTTTTT	CAWSVRGPGELFF
few	TRBV4-2	NA	TRBJ1-5	TGTGCCAGCAGCCAAGTTCCTTCGGTGAGGAGCAATCAGCCCCAGCATTTT	CASSQVPSVRSNQPQHF
NA	TRBV12-3/TRBV12-4	TRBD1	TRBJ1-2	TGTGCCAGCGCCCCGCCCCGACAGGGATCACCCAGCTATGGCTACACCTTC	CASAPPRQGSPSYGYTF
NA	TRBV6-1	NA	TRBJ1-2	TGTGCCAGCAGCTCCAGGACGCGGAGCTATGGCTACACCTTC	CASSSRTRSYGYTF
NA	TRBV12-3/TRBV12-4	NA	TRBJ1-2	TGTGCCAGCACCCCCTGGAAGTCGGGCTACACCTTC	CASTPWKSGYTF
NA	TRBV7-2	TRBD1	TRBJ1-1	TGTGCCAGCAGCTCTGGGACAGGGGCGATCGCTGAAGCTTTCTTT	CASSSGTGAIAEAFF
many	TRBV28	NA	TRBJ2-4	TGTGCCAGCAGTGAGGGGGATATAGCCAAAAACATTCAGTACTTC	CASSEGDIAKNIQYF
many	TRBV5-1	TRBD2	TRBJ2-5	TGCGCCAGCAGCTTAGGGACTAGCGGGGCAGGGGAGACCCAGTACTTC	CASSLGTSGAGETQYF
many	TRBV6-1	NA	TRBJ1-5	TGTGCCAGCAGAATCCGGGACGGATATAGCAATCAGCCCCAGCATTTT	CASRIRDGYSNQPQHF
many	TRBV4-1	NA	TRBJ1-1	TGCGCCAGCAGCCAAGGTACAGGGATGAACACTGAAGCTTTCTTT	CASSQGTGMNTEAFF
NA	TRBV20-1	TRBD2	TRBJ2-5	TGCAGTGCTCCGGGGGGGGTGACCCAGTACTTC	CSAPGGVTQYF
NA	TRBV6-1	TRBD1	TRBJ2-6	TGTGCCAGCAAGGACAGGGAGGCCGGGGCCAACGTCCTGACTTTC	CASKDREAGANVLTF
NA	TRBV13	NA	TRBJ1-1	TGTGCCAGTTCCCTTTGGGCCACCGACGCTGAAGCTTTCTTT	CASSLWATDAEAFF
many	TRBV20-1	TRBD1	TRBJ1-5	TGCAGTGCTAGAAACAGGGGGAATCAGCCCCAGCATTTT	CSARNRGNQPQHF
few	TRBV7-3	TRBD1	TRBJ2-7	TGTGCCAGCAGTCTACAGGGGGGTTTTGACGAGCAGTACTTC	CASSLQGGFDEQYF
many	TRBV2	NA	TRBJ1-2	TGTGCCAGTTGTCTCTTATCGGACTATGGCTACACCTTC	CASCLLSDYGYTF
many	TRBV4-1	TRBD1	TRBJ2-2	TGCGCCAGCAGCCCCCAAGCTCTCGGACAGGGTTTAGGCGGGGAGCTGTTTTTT	CASSPQALGQGLGGELFF
many	TRBV7-8	TRBD2	TRBJ2-7	TGTGCCAGCAGCTTAGCACTAGCGGGGGGGAGGGAGCAGTACTTC	CASSLALAGGREQYF
many	TRBV7-2	NA	TRBJ2-2	TGTGCCAGCAGCGCCAGTCGGGGGACAGCCAACACCGGGGAGCTGTTTTTT	CASSASRGTANTGELFF
few	TRBV27	TRBD1	TRBJ2-7	TGTGCCAGCTACTCCCTAGGGGGGACAGGGGTGCACGAGCAGTACTTC	CASYSLGGTGVHEQYF
many	TRBV10-3	NA	TRBJ1-1	TGTGCCATCAGGGCGGGTGGTGGGACTGAAGCTTTCTTT	CAIRAGGGTEAFF
many	TRBV6-1	NA	TRBJ2-5	TGTGCCAGCACAAAACAGGGCTTGCAAGAGACCCAGTACTTC	CASTKQGLQETQYF
many	TRBV6-5	NA	TRBJ1-1	TGTGCCAGCAGTTACCTCTCTAAAGCTTTCTTT	CASSYLSKAFF
NA	TRBV12-3/TRBV12-4	TRBD1	TRBJ1-5	TGTGCCAGCATGAGTGGACAGGGGGCGCAAAATCAGCCCCAGCATTTT	CASMSGQGAQNQPQHF
many	TRBV6-1	NA	TRBJ2-5	TGTGCCAGCAGGGGGAATCAAGAGACCCAGTACTTC	CASRGNQETQYF
few	TRBV5-1	TRBD1	TRBJ1-2	TGCGCCAGCAGCCCCACAGGGGGGACCCTCTATGGCTACACCTTC	CASSPTGGTLYGYTF
NA	TRBV20-1	TRBD1	TRBJ1-5	TGCAGTGCTTCAAAGACAGGGAATCAGCCCCAGCATTTT	CSASKTGNQPQHF
many	TRBV24-1	NA	TRBJ2-2	TGTGCCACCAGTGATACACGTGGGGCGACCGGGGAGCTGTTTTTT	CATSDTRGATGELFF
many	TRBV5-1	NA	TRBJ1-1	TGCGCCAGCAGCTTACAGGGATCGGACACTGAAGCTTTCTTT	CASSLQGSDTEAFF
many	TRBV15	NA	TRBJ2-7	TGTGCCACCAGCAGAGATAACCCACTCGGGGAGCAGTACTTC	CATSRDNPLGEQYF
NA	TRBV2	NA	TRBJ1-5	TGTGCCAGCAGGAGGGGCGTTCAGCCCCAGCATTTT	CASRRGVQPQHF
many	TRBV30	NA	TRBJ2-7	TGTGCCTGGATGGGGGGCGGGTCGCTTCGGGAGCAGTACTTC	CAWMGGGSLREQYF
many	TRBV28	TRBD2	TRBJ2-5	TGTGCCAGCAGTTTTAGAAGCGGGGGGCCAGAGACCCAGTACTTC	CASSFRSGGPETQYF
many	TRBV5-6	NA	TRBJ2-7	TGTGCCAGCAGCCTAACCGGACGGTCCTCCTACGAGCAGTACTTC	CASSLTGRSSYEQYF
few	TRBV7-2	NA	TRBJ2-3	TGCGCTAGCGCGCGCGGGGCGAACACAGATACGCAGTATTTT	CASARGANTDTQYF
many	TRBV24-1	NA	TRBJ2-7	TGTGCCACCAGTGGCCGATACGAGAGGGACGAGCAGTACTTC	CATSGRYERDEQYF
NA	TRBV5-1	NA	TRBJ1-1	TGCGCCAGCAGCTTGGGGGGGACACTCGGGTACACTGAAGCTTTCTTT	CASSLGGTLGYTEAFF
many	TRBV12-5	NA	TRBJ1-2	TGTGCTAGTGCCTATCAGGGCTTCGATGGCTACACCTTC	CASAYQGFDGYTF
NA	TRBV12-3/TRBV12-4	NA	TRBJ1-2	TGTGCCAGCAAACGGACAGTCTATGGCTACACCTTC	CASKRTVYGYTF
few	TRBV6-5	NA	TRBJ2-2	TGTGCCAGCAGTTACCACTCCGGGACGGCGAACACCGGGGAGCTGTTTTTT	CASSYHSGTANTGELFF
many	TRBV6-1	NA	TRBJ1-1	TGTGCCAGCAATGCCAGGTGGGGGAACACTGAAGCTTTCTTT	CASNARWGNTEAFF
NA	TRBV6-5	NA	TRBJ1-6	TGTGCCAGCAGTTCGGGGGGGGGGAATTCACCCCTCCACTTT	CASSSGGGNSPLHF